This T cell receptor beta chain originates from a study of blood T cell repertoires in COVID-19 (dated by TCRdb to the early 2020s). Regarding the study in general: Samples from collaborators originated in the United States, Italy and Spain and spanned both the acute and convalescent phases of COVID-19. The material from the prospective study consisted of cDNA or gDNA derived from T cells, B-cell-depleted T cells, or PBMCs. Deeply sampled blood TCRbeta repertoires from subjects exposed to, actively infected with, or recovered from COVID-19 were included in the dataset. The repertoires were released in a freely available public database intended as a resource for research on the immune response to SARS-CoV-2. Samples were obtained from the ongoing ImmuneRACE study (first 160 participants) and from 1,200 or so subjects provided by 6 global collaborators. Nearly every sample came with metadata listing a de-identified subject ID, COVID-19 status, age in years and sex. Where HLA class I and class II types were available, the types were taken from metadata supplied by the sample provider, not from assay-based typing. Paper-wide results and their limitations: How much clinical and demographic metadata was included differed by source and by participant, and the metadata was provided uncurated.

For CDR1 and CDR2, the germline V gene lists SGHRS and YFSETQ. V trim: 0 bases; J trim: 0 bases; unmatched bases: 7. The CDR3 runs 17 residues from the cysteine to the phenylalanine. Only the CDR3 part of the read is kept: 51 bases, read in frame from the first base. About this clone: Its specific antigen is unknown. Base quality data are lacking; no much larger clone is found one base away.

Participants in the prospective study were enrolled through a virtual design, were aged roughly 18 to 100 years, and lived in under 25 United States geographic areas. In the prospective study, cohorts were assigned on the basis of participant-reported clinical history obtained from a screening survey and a study questionnaire. For ImmuneRACE Cohort 3, a participant was defined as recovered based on two consecutive negative NP/OP PCR tests, clearance by a healthcare professional, or resolution of symptoms. In the prospective study, whole blood, serum and a nasopharyngeal or oropharyngeal swab were collected from each participant by mobile phlebotomists. Additional blood draws and questionnaires over an approximately two-month period could optionally be provided by prospective study participants. Before DNA extraction, blood samples from the prospective study were shipped at room temperature or frozen.

The immunoSEQ Assay, a bias-controlled multiplex PCR, was used to amplify TCRbeta CDR3 regions from genomic DNA. On the study's bioinformatics: Within the assay, amplification of reference gene primers was used to estimate how many nucleated cells each sample contained. Sequence reads were collapsed and filtered to measure the absolute abundance of every unique TCRbeta CDR3 rearrangement. For each sample, productive Simpson clonality was calculated by taking the square root of Simpson's diversity index across productive rearrangements. TCRdb mirrors the immuneACCESS table, restricted to in-frame sequences. Some clones are absent from its copies; in checked studies, under half trace to an unresolved V gene, and the reason for the others is unknown. That table supplies the V and J calls and clone size; D and trimming were determined from the DNA. The sample contains about 300,000 clones, 85% of them found a single time. Of the sample, about 2.5% falls within the top ten clones.

This receptor chain uses TRBV5-1 and TRBJ2-3; 7 junctional bases match TRBD2. This clonotype was sampled from a woman in her 50s who had recovered from COVID-19. The sequencing sample was made of PBMCs or T cells enriched from blood (not recorded which). The CDR3 reads as follows: CASSLGPRGSSTDTQYF. The bases read TGCGCCAGCAGCTTGGGTCCGCGGGGGTCTAGCACAGATACGCAGTATTTT. With the portions outside the CDR3 filled from the reference TRBV5-1 and TRBJ2-3 genes, the complete variable region becomes KAGVTQTPRYLIKTRGQQVTLSCSPISGHRSVSWYQQTPGQGLQFLFEYFSETQRNKGNFPGRFSGRQFSNSRSEMNVSTLELGDSALYLCASSLGPRGSSTDTQYFGPGTRLTVL.